The 32 T cell receptor beta chains in this list originate from one sample, sequenced in a study of long-term antiretroviral therapy in people with HIV. Samples were assayed with immunoSEQ v3.0 at survey level. Assay: immunoSEQ multiplex PCR; the TCRdb copy retains only in-frame clones and omits some. This table has 20,000 to 25,000 clones, 80% to 85% appearing once. The sample in question was unsorted PBMCs, obtained 0.4 years after starting antiretroviral therapy. The source is a man aged 45 to 65 with HIV.

The gene calls are TRBV18 and TRBJ2-3; 7 bases map to TRBD2. In germline, CDR1 is KGHSH, CDR2 LQKENI. The CDR3 totals 16 residues. J lost 2 bases, V lost 4 bases, and 9 bases had no gene match. The CDR3 here is CASSRTSGGPTDTQYF. The CDR3, as DNA: TGTGCCAGCTCACGGACCTCGGGGGGACCCACAGATACGCAGTATTTT.

This clone is a singleton in its sample. The chain employs TRBV27 and TRBJ1-1; possibly TRBD1 for D (6 bases). This CDR3 comprises 17 residues. Between the trimmed V and J ends, which lost 4 bases and 7 bases, there was a span of 25 bases. Germline V gives CDR1 MNHEY, CDR2 SMNVEV (reference sequence). CDR3 region: CASSSRAGTRGAHEAFF. CDR3 coding DNA: TGTGCCAGCAGTTCTCGTGCCGGGACACGGGGGGCCCATGAAGCTTTCTTT.

This rearrangement joins TRBV9 to TRBJ2-5, with 7 bases aligning to TRBD2. The CDR3 length is 15 residues. CDR1 SGDLS and CDR2 YYNGEE come from the germline V gene. After removal of 4 bases from V and 3 bases from J, the junction contained 9 bases not matched to a gene. CDR3 protein: CASSPGWGGEETQYF. The CDR3 nucleotides read TGTGCCAGCAGCCCAGGATGGGGGGGAGAAGAGACCCAGTACTTC.

This chain uses TRBV5-1 with TRBJ2-3; 9 nucleotides agree with TRBD1. From germline, CDR1 is SGHRS and CDR2 YFSETQ. This CDR3 is built from 15 residues. The V and J ends lost 0 bases and 2 bases, in that order; junction bases with no gene match: 1. The CDR3 DNA is TGCGCCAGCAGCTTGGGGGACAGGGCCACAGATACGCAGTATTTT. Its protein product is CASSLGDRATDTQYF.

This clone was detected only a few times. J is TRBJ1-2 and V is TRBV18, with D unresolved. This CDR3 contains 14 residues. The germline V gene has CDR1 KGHSH and CDR2 LQKENI. Trimming cost V 5 bases and J 4 bases, with 14 bases left between them. CDR3 loop: CASSFNDGSYGYTF. The DNA of the CDR3 is TGTGCCAGCTCATTCAACGACGGATCCTATGGCTACACCTTC.

The chain links TRBV10-1 to TRBJ2-1; TRBD2 aligns across 9 bases. This CDR3 contains 13 residues. CDR1 and CDR2 (germline): WNHNN, SYGVQD (reference sequence). J was trimmed by 8 bases and V by 6 bases; bases with no gene match: 5. CDR3 sequence reads: CASSGGRVDEQFF. CDR3 DNA sequence: TGCGCCAGCAGCGGCGGGAGGGTCGATGAGCAGTTCTTC.

The chain uses TRBV7-8 and TRBJ1-1; D remains ambiguous. This CDR3 contains 13 residues. Germline V gene sequence: CDR1 SGHVS, CDR2 FQNEAQ. Trimming left V 1 base short and J 3 bases short, with 6 bases between. The CDR3 protein is CASSLGPDTEAFF. DNA for the CDR3: TGTGCCAGCAGCTTAGGGCCAGACACTGAAGCTTTCTTT.

The V and J genes are TRBV13 and TRBJ1-1; D unresolved. V was trimmed by 1 base and J by 8 bases, leaving 8 bases between them. The germline V gene has CDR1 PRHDT and CDR2 FYEKMQ (reference sequence). The CDR3 loop spans 12 amino acids. The DNA of the CDR3 is TGTGCCAGCAGCTTAGAATCGGCGGAAGCTTTCTTT. Translating gives CASSLESAEAFF.

This chain links TRBV28 with TRBJ2-2; perhaps D is TRBD1 or TRBD2 (7 bases each). CDR3 length equals 15 residues. V lost 6 bases and J 6 bases, leaving 17 bases between the germline ends. Germline lookup yields CDR1 MDHEN and CDR2 SYDVKM. The CDR3, as DNA: TGTGCCAGCAGCCCAGGGGGGGAAGGGGCCGGGGAGCTGTTTTTT. Translation: CASSPGGEGAGELFF.

The chain joins TRBV5-1 to TRBJ1-2, with D tentatively TRBD1 (5 bases). From germline, CDR1 is SGHRS and CDR2 YFSETQ. Trimming shortened V by 0 bases and J by 7 bases, and 13 bases separated the two germline ends. This CDR3 comprises 14 residues. CDR3 coding DNA: TGCGCCAGCAGCTTGGCACCTGATGGGGGTGGCTACACCTTC. Translation gives CASSLAPDGGGYTF.

The chain joins TRBV10-1 to TRBJ2-3; D is unclear. The germline CDR1 and CDR2 sequences are WNHNN and SYGVQD (reference sequence). The CDR3 has 14 amino acids. Trimming shortened V by 3 bases and J by 4 bases, and 11 bases separated the two germline ends. Here the CDR3 DNA reads TGCGCCAGCAGTGACAGTCTTCCCGCAGATACGCAGTATTTT. Its protein is CASSDSLPADTQYF.

The rearrangement uses TRBV11-3 and TRBJ2-3, with D perhaps matching TRBD2 (5 bases). V gave up 1 base and J gave up 0 bases, with 8 bases separating them. Germline-derived CDR1 and CDR2 are SGHNT and YENEEA. The CDR3 has 15 amino acids. The CDR3 nucleotides are TGTGCCAGCAGCTTAGGGCCGGGAAGCACAGATACGCAGTATTTT. Protein: CASSLGPGSTDTQYF.

This clone was seen more than once but under ten times. The V and J genes are TRBV25-1 and TRBJ1-1; no reliable D call. Trimming took 1 base from V and 5 from J, leaving 11 bases between them. The CDR3 is 14 amino acids. Germline V gene lookup returns CDR1 MGHDK and CDR2 SYGVNS. CDR3 in DNA: TGTGCCAGCAGTGAATCTGGTCGTAGTACTGAAGCTTTCTTT. The encoded protein is CASSESGRSTEAFF. Complete variable domain (other parts from reference TRBV25-1 and TRBJ1-1): EADIYQTPRYLVIGTGKKITLECSQTMGHDKMYWYQQDPGMELHLIHYSYGVNSTEKGDLSSESTVSRIRTEHFPLTLESARPSHTSQYLCASSESGRSTEAFFGQGTRLTVV.

J is TRBJ1-2 and V is TRBV7-2, with D tentatively TRBD1 (6 bases). The germline CDR1 and CDR2 sequences are SGHTA and FQGNSA. V lost 1 base and J lost 4, with 13 bases in between. The CDR3 sequence is 15 residues long. The CDR3 loop reads CASSLDRRGIYGYTF. CDR3 DNA sequence: TGTGCCAGCAGCTTAGATAGGAGGGGGATCTATGGCTACACCTTC.

J is TRBJ1-5 and V is TRBV19; perhaps TRBD1 as D (5 bases). V was trimmed by 7 bases and J by 0 bases, leaving 16 bases between them. The germline CDR1 and CDR2 sequences are LNHDA and SQIVND (reference sequence). The CDR3 has 16 amino acids. CDR3 DNA: TGTGCCAGTACTAGATTAGGGGTTTATAGCAATCAGCCCCAGCATTTT. Amino acid sequence: CASTRLGVYSNQPQHF.

The rearrangement links TRBV28 to TRBJ1-6; D is undetermined. V was trimmed by 6 bases and J by 14 bases, leaving 14 bases between them. Germline V gives CDR1 MDHEN, CDR2 SYDVKM. There are 12 residues in the CDR3. The CDR3 loop reads CASRDPAETLHF. The CDR3 DNA reads TGTGCCAGCAGGGACCCGGCAGAGACCCTCCACTTT. The complete variable domain, with remaining parts taken from reference TRBV28 and TRBJ1-6, reads DVKVTQSSRYLVKRTGEKVFLECVQDMDHENMFWYRQDPGLGLRLIYFSYDVKMKEKGDIPEGYSVSREKKERFSLILESASTNQTSMYLCASRDPAETLHFGNGTRLTVT.

V is TRBV18 and J is TRBJ1-2; 10 positions agree with TRBD1. Looked up from germline, CDR1 is KGHSH and CDR2 is LQKENI. V gave up 4 bases and J gave up 8 bases; unmatched junction bases: 7. This CDR3 has 14 amino acids. The CDR3 DNA reads as TGTGCCAGCTCACTCGACAGGGGGCCAACAGGCTACACCTTC. Residues: CASSLDRGPTGYTF.

This rearrangement joins TRBV5-4 to TRBJ2-1; 14 bases agree with TRBD2. Germline V gene lookup returns CDR1 SGHNT and CDR2 YYREEE (reference sequence). J was trimmed by 10 bases and V by 1 base; bases with no gene match: 10. The CDR3 loop spans 17 amino acids. This CDR3 is CASSLPKPGLAGEEQFF. In DNA form, the CDR3 reads TGTGCCAGCAGCTTGCCTAAACCGGGACTAGCGGGGGAGGAGCAGTTCTTC.

V is TRBV6-5 and J is TRBJ2-1; 9 positions agree with TRBD2. CDR3 length: 16 amino acids. Germline CDR1 reads MNHEY; CDR2 reads SVGAGI. V trimming: 0 bases; J trimming: 3 bases; junction bases outside the gene matches: 3. CDR3 bases: TGTGCCAGCAGTTACTCAGCGGGGGGCTTCTACAATGAGCAGTTCTTC. It is translated as CASSYSAGGFYNEQFF.

This clone counts as medium-sized. The chain is built from TRBV4-3 and TRBJ1-2; D unclear. Trimming removed 1 base at V and 0 bases at J, with 9 bases between. The CDR3 is 15 residues long. The germline CDR1 and CDR2 sequences are LGHNA and YSLEER. The CDR3: CASSQVVSANYGYTF. The CDR3 DNA follows: TGCGCCAGCAGCCAAGTGGTGTCCGCTAACTATGGCTACACCTTC.

This clone has only one observation. This chain uses TRBV27 with TRBJ1-1; 9 bases agree with TRBD1. The germline gives CDR1 MNHEY, CDR2 SMNVEV (reference sequence). Trimming removed 5 bases from V and 6 bases from J; junction bases left unmatched: 4. The CDR3 is made up of 13 amino acids. The CDR3 is CASSGTGMAEAFF. The CDR3, as DNA: TGTGCCAGCAGTGGGACAGGGATGGCTGAAGCTTTCTTT.

This clone appeared a few times. One junction end does not reproduce the germline sequence, and a read error may be involved. This chain links TRBV30 with TRBJ2-7, with no clear D. The CDR3 is 11 amino acids. The germline V gene encodes CDR1 GTSNPN and CDR2 SVGIG (reference sequence). The DNA for the CDR3 is TGTGCCTGTAGTGAAGCTTACGAGCAGTACTTC. It yields the protein CACSEAYEQYF. Combining the CDR3 with reference TRBV30 and TRBJ2-7 gives the whole variable domain SQTIHQWPATLVQPVGSPLSLECTVEGTSNPNLYWYRQAAGRGLQLLFYSVGIGQISSEVPQNLSASRPQDRQFILSSKKLLLSDSGFYLCACSEAYEQYFGPGTRLTVT.

Only a few counts were recorded for this clone. The V gene is TRBV27, the J gene TRBJ2-7; D is perhaps TRBD2 (5 bases). V was cut by 6 bases and J by 0 bases, with 12 bases left in between. This CDR3 is built from 14 residues. CDR1 is MNHEY and CDR2 is SMNVEV in the germline V gene (reference sequence). CDR3 bases: TGTGCCAGCAGGACCGGGGAGAGCTCCTACGAGCAGTACTTC. This encodes CASRTGESSYEQYF.

This chain uses TRBV5-4 with TRBJ2-4, with D tentatively TRBD1 (6 bases). Deletions cut 5 bases from V and 0 bases from J, with 12 bases between. The CDR3 loop spans 15 amino acids. Germline-derived CDR1 and CDR2 are SGHNT and YYREEE (reference sequence). The CDR3 DNA is TGTGCCAGCAGTTACCAGGGGATAGCCAAAAACATTCAGTACTTC. This gives the protein CASSYQGIAKNIQYF.

The chain recombines TRBV7-9 with TRBJ1-2; TRBD1 is a possible D gene (5 bases). The ends were cut back, 1 base at V and 9 bases at J, with 15 bases in the middle. The CDR3 contains 14 residues. Germline loops: CDR1 SEHNR, CDR2 FQNEAQ (reference sequence). CDR3 sequence: CASSLGDSEMSYTF. DNA of the CDR3: TGTGCCAGCAGCTTAGGGGACTCGGAGATGAGCTACACCTTC.

The rearrangement uses TRBV12-5 and TRBJ2-2, with unresolved D. CDR3 size: 12 residues. CDR1 and CDR2 (germline): LGHNT, FRNRAP. V lost 7 bases and J lost 2, with 5 bases in between. This CDR3 reads CASASNTGELFF. In DNA form, the CDR3 reads TGTGCTAGTGCCTCCAACACCGGGGAGCTGTTTTTT.

The chain links TRBV4-3 to TRBJ1-2, with D perhaps matching TRBD1 (5 bases). V was shortened by 0 bases and J by 7 bases, with 18 bases between the two germline ends. The CDR3 runs 16 residues. The germline V gene encodes CDR1 LGHNA and CDR2 YSLEER. CDR3 sequence: CASSQDDPGLTSGYTF. The CDR3 nucleotides read TGCGCCAGCAGCCAAGACGATCCGGGGCTGACAAGTGGCTACACCTTC.

The rearrangement uses TRBV13 and TRBJ1-6, with a possible D match to TRBD1 (6 bases). The germline V gene encodes CDR1 PRHDT and CDR2 FYEKMQ (reference sequence). The CDR3 has 15 amino acids. V was shortened by 6 bases and J by 2 bases, with 11 bases between the two germline ends. Here the CDR3 DNA reads TGTGCCAGCAGACTAAAGGGGGCCTATAATTCACCCCTCCACTTT. As protein: CASRLKGAYNSPLHF. Full variable domain (remainder filled in from reference TRBV13 and TRBJ1-6): AAGVIQSPRHLIKEKRETATLKCYPIPRHDTVYWYQQGPGQDPQFLISFYEKMQSDKGSIPDRFSAQQFSDYHSELNMSSLELGDSALYFCASRLKGAYNSPLHFGNGTRLTVT.

The rearrangement links TRBV7-3 to TRBJ1-6; the D gene is possibly TRBD1 (5 bases). The V end was cut by 4 bases, the J end by 6 bases, with 16 bases between. CDR1 and CDR2 from the germline V gene are SGHTA and FQGTGA. The CDR3 extends over 16 amino acids. CDR3 in amino acids: CASSSGTGGVNSPLHF. Here the CDR3 DNA reads TGTGCCAGCAGCTCGGGGACTGGGGGGGTTAATTCACCCCTCCACTTT.

CDR3 DNA sequence: TGCGCCAGCCCGCTAGCGGGGGGTTGCTGTGAGCAGTTCTTC. Translating gives CASPLAGGCCEQFF. The chain links TRBV10-2 to TRBJ2-1, with TRBD2 identical over 11 bases. The CDR3 has 14 amino acids. The germline gives CDR1 WSHSY, CDR2 SAAADI. V dropped 8 bases and J dropped 9; count of bases not matched to a gene: 9.

This clone was seen a handful of times. This sample also contains other DNA sequences that code for the same CDR3. The chain uses TRBV7-3 and TRBJ1-6; 9 bases map to TRBD1. The trim removed 2 bases at V and 7 bases at J, leaving 3 bases unmatched. This CDR3 comprises 15 residues. From germline, CDR1 is SGHTA and CDR2 FQGTGA. CDR3 amino acids: CASSLLGTGNSPLHF. DNA for the CDR3: TGTGCCAGCAGCTTACTCGGGACAGGGAATTCACCCCTCCACTTT.

This clone was recorded once. This rearrangement joins TRBV5-1 to TRBJ1-6, with D maybe TRBD1 (6 bases). Germline-derived CDR1 and CDR2 are SGHRS and YFSETQ. Deletions cut 4 bases from V and 7 bases from J, with 12 bases between. The length of the CDR3 is 14 residues. For the CDR3, the DNA is TGCGCCAGCAGCCCAGGGGACGCCAATTCACCCCTCCACTTT. It specifies CASSPGDANSPLHF.